A selection of T cell receptor beta chains follows, all from one sample in a study of T cell repertoires in cytomegalovirus infection. TCRdb independently ran MiXCR on the reads; one entry per CDR3 protein. The sample consists of approximately 730,000 distinct CDR3 sequences, 30% to 35% of them appearing once. Antigens of these TCRs are unknown. The source material was cultured PBMCs, sampled from culture after CMV antigen stimulation. The receptors shown here come from a human donor in good health (CMV status not recorded). Some clones in this sample may be carry-over from other donors' samples. Each CDR3 is given with its conserved first and last residue. A D gene is named only where the DNA matches it firmly. Only some rows state a clone size, as once, few, many or a class for expanded clones.

TRBJ2-2 - - TRBV11-2 TGTGCCAGCAGCTCTGTTGGGGCCGGGGAGCTGTTTTTT CASSSVGAGELFF
TRBJ1-2 - - TRBV7-2 TGTGCCAGCAGCTACCGTGGGGGGTTCTTGGGCTTTGGGGGCTACACCTTC CASSYRGGFLGFGGYTF
TRBJ1-3 - - TRBV20-1 TGCAGTGCTACACGGACACCGGGAAACACCATATATTTT CSATRTPGNTIYF
TRBJ2-7 once TRBD1 TRBV20-1 TGCAGTGCTAGAGAAGGGGGGACAGGGCTCCGAAAACGCGAGCAGTACTTC CSAREGGTGLRKREQYF
TRBJ1-1 - - TRBV6-2/TRBV6-3 TGTGCCAGCAGGAGCGAGACAGAGAACACTGAAGCTTTCTTT CASRSETENTEAFF
TRBJ1-2 few - TRBV6-1 TGTGCCAGCAGTGAGAGAGGGGGATTCGGAGGCTACACCTTC CASSERGGFGGYTF
TRBJ1-5 - - TRBV7-2 TGTGCCAGCAGCCCCACCCCCAATCAGCCCCAGCATTTT CASSPTPNQPQHF
TRBJ2-7 many TRBD2 TRBV7-9 TGTGCCAGCAGCTCCCGGGACTATGATCCGGGCGAGCAGTACTTC CASSSRDYDPGEQYF
TRBJ2-1 - - TRBV10-3 TGTGCCATCAGTGAGAGGCACCCTCAGCAGTTCTTC CAISERHPQQFF
TRBJ2-1 - - TRBV6-2/TRBV6-3 TGTGCCAGCAGTTACGTGGCAGGGGCGCCTTTAGGGAATGAGCAGTTCTTC CASSYVAGAPLGNEQFF
TRBJ2-3 - TRBD2 TRBV6-5 TGTGCCAGCAGCTGGACTAGCGGGCGCACAGATACGCAGTATTTT CASSWTSGRTDTQYF
TRBJ2-3 few - TRBV6-1 TGTGCCAGCAGTTATCTGGGGGGCGCAGATACGCAGTATTTT CASSYLGGADTQYF
TRBJ2-7 few TRBD2 TRBV4-3 TGCGCCAGCAGCCAAGAGGTCGCTAGCGGGAGGATCTACGAGCAGTACTTC CASSQEVASGRIYEQYF
TRBJ1-1 few TRBD1 TRBV6-5 TGTGCCAGCAGTAGAAAACTAGACAGGGCCACTGAAGCTTTCTTT CASSRKLDRATEAFF
TRBJ1-2 - TRBD1 TRBV2 TGTGCCAGCAGCGAATTCACAGGGGGCGTAACTGGCTACACCTTC CASSEFTGGVTGYTF
TRBJ2-5 few - TRBV19 TGTGCCAGTAGTATTTGGGGGGAGACCCAGTACTTC CASSIWGETQYF
TRBJ2-7 few - TRBV28 TGTGCCAGCAGCCTTCGGGGGCCGGGTAGCGAGCAGTACTTC CASSLRGPGSEQYF
TRBJ1-2 - - TRBV29-1 TGCAGCGCCTGGACTCTGGAGGATAACTATGGCTACACCTTC CSAWTLEDNYGYTF
TRBJ2-7 few - TRBV5-6 TGTGCCAGCAGCTTTAAAGAGGGGGCCTACGAGCAGTACTTC CASSFKEGAYEQYF
TRBJ2-7 few - TRBV18 TGTGCCAGCTCACCGAGAGGACACTCCTACGAGCAGTACTTC CASSPRGHSYEQYF
TRBJ2-1 - - TRBV10-3 TGTGCCATCAGTGACCCCTCCGCGACTGACAATGAGCAGTTCTTC CAISDPSATDNEQFF
TRBJ2-1 - - TRBV24-1 TGTGCCACCAGTGATTTGGGCGGAGGCTCCTACAATGAGCAGTTCTTC CATSDLGGGSYNEQFF
TRBJ1-6 few - TRBV18 TGTGCCAGCTCACTCACCACCCGGGATTCACCCCTCCACTTT CASSLTTRDSPLHF
TRBJ1-4 many - TRBV7-8 TGTGCCAGCAGCTTAGCTGGAGCCGGCGTTAATGAAAAACTGTTTTTT CASSLAGAGVNEKLFF
TRBJ2-5 few - TRBV6-5 TGTGCCAGCAGAGGTTGGGGGCTAGAGACCCAGTACTTC CASRGWGLETQYF
TRBJ2-7 few TRBD1 TRBV6-1 TGTGCCAGCAGTGGCCCTGCCTCGACAGGGCGCTTCTACGAGCAGTACTTC CASSGPASTGRFYEQYF
TRBJ1-5 few - TRBV28 TGTGCCAGCAGTTTCAGGTTGAATCAGCCCCAGCATTTT CASSFRLNQPQHF
TRBJ2-7 many TRBD2 TRBV7-2 TGTGCCAGCAGCCCTCCCCGGAGAGCGGGAGTGGTATACGAGCAGTACTTC CASSPPRRAGVVYEQYF
TRBJ2-1 once - TRBV6-8 TGTGCCAGCAGTTACTCGCGGAGGCCCTCCTACAATGAGCAGTTCTTC CASSYSRRPSYNEQFF
TRBJ2-1 few - TRBV5-1 TGCGCCAGCAGCTTGCTGGACCGCTCCTACAATGAGCAGTTCTTC CASSLLDRSYNEQFF
TRBJ2-7 many - TRBV7-2 TGTGCCAGCAGCCCCCAAGGGGGAGTGGGTTACGAGCAGTACTTC CASSPQGGVGYEQYF
TRBJ1-3 - - TRBV12-3/TRBV12-4 TGTGCCAGCAAGCTCGGGGGAAGTGGAAACACCATATATTTT CASKLGGSGNTIYF
TRBJ1-2 - TRBD1 TRBV18 TGTGCCAGCTCATCCGGGACAGAAACATATGGCTACACCTTC CASSSGTETYGYTF
TRBJ2-1 - TRBD2 TRBV7-9 TGTGCCAGCAGCTTAGTTGGCGGGGGGCCCTACAATGAGCAGTTCTTC CASSLVGGGPYNEQFF
TRBJ1-2 - - TRBV7-8 TGTGCCAGCAGCTTAGTAGGGCAGGGGCTAGATGGCTACACCTTC CASSLVGQGLDGYTF
TRBJ1-4 - TRBD1 TRBV4-1 TGCGCCAGCAGCCAACCTGACAGGGTTAATGAAAAACTGTTTTTT CASSQPDRVNEKLFF
TRBJ1-2 - - TRBV28 TGTGCCAGCAGCTACGGTCAGAACTATGGCTACACCTTC CASSYGQNYGYTF
TRBJ2-1 - - TRBV6-5 TGTGCCAGCAGTTACTCAACCGGAGGAAAGCGGAGTTGGGACAATGAGCAGTTCTTC CASSYSTGGKRSWDNEQFF
TRBJ2-1 many TRBD2 TRBV7-2 TGTGCCAGCAGCATCACTAGCGGGTCCTACAATGAGCAGTTCTTC CASSITSGSYNEQFF
TRBJ1-2 - TRBD1 TRBV10-3 TGTGCCATCAGTGAGTCGACAGGGATAGTTGGCTACACCTTC CAISESTGIVGYTF